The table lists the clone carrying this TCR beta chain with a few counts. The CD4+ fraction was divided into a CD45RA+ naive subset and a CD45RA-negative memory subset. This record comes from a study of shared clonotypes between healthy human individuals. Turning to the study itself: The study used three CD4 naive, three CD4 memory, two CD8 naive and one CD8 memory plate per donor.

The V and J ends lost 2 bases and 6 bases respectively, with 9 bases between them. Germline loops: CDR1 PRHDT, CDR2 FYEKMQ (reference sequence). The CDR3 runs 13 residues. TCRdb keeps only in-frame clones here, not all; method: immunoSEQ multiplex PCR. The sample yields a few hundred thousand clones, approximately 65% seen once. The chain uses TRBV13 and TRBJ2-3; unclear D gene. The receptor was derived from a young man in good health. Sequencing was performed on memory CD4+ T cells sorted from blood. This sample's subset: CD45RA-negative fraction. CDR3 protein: CASSLKGSDTQYF. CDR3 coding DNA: TGTGCCAGCAGCTTAAAGGGTTCGGATACGCAGTATTTT.